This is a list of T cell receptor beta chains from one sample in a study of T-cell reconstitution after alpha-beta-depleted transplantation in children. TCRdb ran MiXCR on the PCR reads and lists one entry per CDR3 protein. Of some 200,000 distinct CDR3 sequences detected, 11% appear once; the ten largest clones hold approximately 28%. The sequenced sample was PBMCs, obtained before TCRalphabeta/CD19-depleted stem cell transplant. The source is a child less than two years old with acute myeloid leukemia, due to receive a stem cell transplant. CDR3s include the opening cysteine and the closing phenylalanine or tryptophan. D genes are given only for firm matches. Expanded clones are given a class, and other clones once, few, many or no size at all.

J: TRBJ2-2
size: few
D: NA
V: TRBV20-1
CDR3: CSARDNRFPTGELFF
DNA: TGCAGTGCTAGAGACAACCGGTTTCCCACCGGGGAGCTGTTTTTT

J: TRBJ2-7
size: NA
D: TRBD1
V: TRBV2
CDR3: CASKSTGAYEQYF
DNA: TGTGCCAGCAAGTCTACAGGGGCCTACGAGCAGTACTTC

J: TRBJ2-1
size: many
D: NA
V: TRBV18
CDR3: CASSPFVTDQDEQFF
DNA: TGTGCCAGCTCACCATTCGTAACGGATCAGGATGAGCAGTTCTTC

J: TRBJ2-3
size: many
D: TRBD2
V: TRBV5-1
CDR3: CASKPGLATDTQYF
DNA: TGCGCCAGCAAACCGGGACTAGCAACAGATACGCAGTATTTT

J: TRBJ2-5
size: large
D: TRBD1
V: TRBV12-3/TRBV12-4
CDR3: CASSSTGVDPETQYF
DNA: TGTGCCAGCAGTTCCACAGGGGTGGATCCGGAGACCCAGTACTTC

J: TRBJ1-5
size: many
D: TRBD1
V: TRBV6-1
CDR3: CASSAPGQGPQPQHF
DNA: TGTGCCAGCAGTGCCCCGGGACAGGGGCCACAGCCCCAGCATTTT

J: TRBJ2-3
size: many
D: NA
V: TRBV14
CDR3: CASSQRNSDTQYF
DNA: TGTGCCAGCAGCCAACGGAATTCAGATACGCAGTATTTT

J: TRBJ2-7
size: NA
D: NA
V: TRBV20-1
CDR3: CSASRTMPYEQYF
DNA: TGCAGTGCTAGCCGTACTATGCCCTACGAGCAGTACTTC

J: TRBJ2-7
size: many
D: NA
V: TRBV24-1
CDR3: CATSDHGTYEQYF
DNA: TGTGCCACCAGTGATCACGGAACCTACGAGCAGTACTTC

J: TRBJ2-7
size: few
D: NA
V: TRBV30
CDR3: CAWSPTSPKGQYF
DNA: TGTGCCTGGAGTCCTACTAGCCCCAAGGGGCAGTACTTC